The clone carrying this T cell receptor beta chain came up a few times. Its target is unknown. Trimming stripped 1 base from V and 0 bases from J, with 10 bases between. In germline, CDR1 is SGHAT, CDR2 FQNNGV. The CDR3 is 16 residues long. These data originate in a study of CD8+CD57+ T cells in acquired aplastic anemia. Background on the study: Sorted cells (CD4+ and CD8+) yielded DNA amounts that averaged about 3.4 ug. Study-wide results and limits: Patients had twenty-nine CD8+ CDR3 sequences in common with controls (the shared set). With respect to CD8+ Simpson's diversity, patients and controls did not differ significantly.

By flow cytometry, patients selected for sequencing had shown an expansion of CD8+CD57+ cells. The study sampled blood from patients who had received no therapy. The template used for profiling TCR beta VDJ and CDR3 was genomic DNA. MiXCR was run by TCRdb on the reads, yielding one entry per CDR3 protein. The sample carries hundreds of thousands of distinct CDR3 sequences, around 33% recorded once. The sequence derives from a human donor with aplastic anemia. Sample: sorted CD4+, CD8+, or CD8+CD57+ T cells (not recorded which) from PBMCs. The rearrangement joins TRBV11-2 to TRBJ1-5; D unresolved. CDR3: CASSLVGGNSNQPQHF. As DNA, the CDR3 is TGTGCCAGCAGCTTAGTTGGAGGGAATAGCAATCAGCCCCAGCATTTT.